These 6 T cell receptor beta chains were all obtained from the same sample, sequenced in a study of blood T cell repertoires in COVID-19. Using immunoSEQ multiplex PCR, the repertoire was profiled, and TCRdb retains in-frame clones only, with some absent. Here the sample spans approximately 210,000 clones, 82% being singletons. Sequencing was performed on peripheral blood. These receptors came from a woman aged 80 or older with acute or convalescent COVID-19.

The CDR3 bases are TGTGCCATCCCATTTGACAGTCACCCCTACGAGCAGTACTTC. It translates to CAIPFDSHPYEQYF. The chain employs TRBV9 and TRBJ2-7, with D possibly TRBD1 on 5 matching bases. The CDR3 loop spans 14 amino acids. The germline V gene encodes CDR1 SGDLS and CDR2 YYNGEE. Trimming cost V 9 bases and J 2 bases, with 18 bases left between them.

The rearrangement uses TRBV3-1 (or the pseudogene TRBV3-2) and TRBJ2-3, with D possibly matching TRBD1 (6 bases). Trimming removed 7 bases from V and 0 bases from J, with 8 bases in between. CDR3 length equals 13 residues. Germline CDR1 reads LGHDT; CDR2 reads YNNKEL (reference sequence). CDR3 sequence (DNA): TGTGCCAGCAACACAGGGAGCACAGATACGCAGTATTTT. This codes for CASNTGSTDTQYF.

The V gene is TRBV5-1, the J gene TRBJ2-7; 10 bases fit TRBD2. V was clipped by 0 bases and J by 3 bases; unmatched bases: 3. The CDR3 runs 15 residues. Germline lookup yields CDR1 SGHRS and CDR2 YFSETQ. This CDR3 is CASSLGTSGYYEQYF. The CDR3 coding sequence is TGCGCCAGCAGCTTGGGGACTAGCGGCTACTACGAGCAGTACTTC.

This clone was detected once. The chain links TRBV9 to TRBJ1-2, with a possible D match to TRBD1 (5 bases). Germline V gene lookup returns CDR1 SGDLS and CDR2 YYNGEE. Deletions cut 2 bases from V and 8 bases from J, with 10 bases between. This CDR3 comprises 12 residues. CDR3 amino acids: CASSVSGLGYTF. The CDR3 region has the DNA TGTGCCAGCAGCGTTTCGGGACTCGGCTACACCTTC.

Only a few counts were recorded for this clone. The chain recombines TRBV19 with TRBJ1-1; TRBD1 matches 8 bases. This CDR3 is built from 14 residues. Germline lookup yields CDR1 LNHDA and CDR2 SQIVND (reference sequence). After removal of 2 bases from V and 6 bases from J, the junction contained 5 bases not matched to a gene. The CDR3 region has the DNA TGTGCCAGTAGTATACTTGGGACAGGCGCTGAAGCTTTCTTT. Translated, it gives CASSILGTGAEAFF.

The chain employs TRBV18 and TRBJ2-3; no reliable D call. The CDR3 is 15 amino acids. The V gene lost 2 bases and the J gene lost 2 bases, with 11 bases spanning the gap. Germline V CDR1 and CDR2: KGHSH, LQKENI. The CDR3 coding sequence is TGTGCCAGCTCACCATCCACTTTAACCACAGATACGCAGTATTTT. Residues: CASSPSTLTTDTQYF.